This TCR beta chain came from a study of shared clonotypes between healthy human individuals. Study-level information: Per donor, three plates held CD4 naive cells, three held CD4 memory, two held CD8 naive and one held CD8 memory.

The table came from immunoSEQ multiplex PCR; TCRdb's copy has only in-frame clones and leaves some out. The top ten hold approximately 0.13% of the sample, which has some 2,000,000 clones, under 97% seen once. Recent vaccinations or acute infections were absent in the healthy HIV-negative adult donors. The receptor was isolated from a man in his late teens or twenties in good health. The material sequenced was naive CD4+ T cells sorted from blood. Subset: CD45RA+ positively selected.

CDR3 nucleotides: TGTGCCAGCAGCTTGGGCGAACGTGAAAAACTGTTTTTT. It encodes CASSLGEREKLFF. The chain employs TRBV7-2 and TRBJ1-4; D is ambiguous. The V and J ends lost 3 bases and 7 bases respectively, with 9 bases between them. The CDR3 consists of 13 residues. CDR1 is SGHTA, CDR2 FQGNSA, per germline.